Each of the 13 T cell receptor delta chains below was sequenced from the same sample in a study of gammadelta T cells in human blood. TCRdb applied CATT to the RT-PCR reads for clone calling. Among around 210 delta-chain clones, 30% to 35% were seen once, and the ten largest hold roughly 44%. Sequencing was performed on Vgamma9Vdelta2 gamma-delta T cells from cord blood. These receptors all stem from a newborn.

Turning to this clone: One base separates it from a far larger clone, so it is likely a read error. This sample also contains other DNA sequences that code for the same CDR3. No V gene was called, and the J gene is TRDJ3; TRDD3, the table's D call, was not compared with the DNA. The CDR3 spans 20 residues. CDR3 amino acids: CACDTVTGGDTSWDTRQMFF. The CDR3, as DNA: TGTGCCTGTGACACTGTTACTGGGGGAGACACATCCTGGGACACCCGACAGATGTTTTTC.

Only a few counts were recorded for this clone. A read error likely explains this, since a far larger clone differs by one base. This chain links TRDV2 with TRDJ1; 10 positions agree with TRDD3. CDR3 size: 19 residues. CDR1 and CDR2 from the germline V gene are GEAIGNYY and EKD. The CDR3 nucleotides read TGTGCCTGTGACAGTTTTTCGGGGGATACGAAGGGGTACACCGATAATCTCATCTTT. Its translation: CACDSFSGDTKGYTDNLIF.

Judged by abundance, this clone is hyperexpanded. Other nucleotide sequences from this sample produce the same CDR3. The chain is built from TRDV2 and TRDJ1; D is perhaps TRDD3 (6 bases). Trimming took 4 bases from V and 0 from J, leaving 26 bases between them. Germline-derived CDR1 and CDR2 are GEAIGNYY and EKD. The CDR3 length is 19 residues. The CDR3 nucleotides read TGTGCCTGTGAACTACGGCGTGATACGGCGGATCTTTACACCGATAAACTCATCTTT. Protein product: CACELRRDTADLYTDKLIF.

On this clone: Since a far larger clone is one base different, this is likely a read error. The chain couples TRDV2 to TRDJ3; 8 nucleotides align to TRDD3. As TCRdb names no J gene, one was assigned here on the basis of a DNA match to germline. Germline CDR1 is GEAIGNYY and CDR2 is EKD. CDR3 length: 19 residues. In DNA, the CDR3 is TGTGCCTGTGACGTACTGGGGGTCCACCGCTCCTGGGACGCCCGACAGATGTTTTTC. This encodes CACDVLGVHRSWDARQMFF.

This clone turned up a few times. This rearrangement joins TRDV1 to TRDJ1; the D gene is possibly TRDD3 (7 bases). V shed 1 base and J shed 2 bases, with 32 bases lying between them. Germline-derived CDR1 and CDR2 are TSWWSYY and QGS. There are 22 residues in the CDR3. The CDR3 sequence: CALGERSSLDDPTPGDTDKLIF. The CDR3 coding sequence is TGTGCTCTTGGGGAACGTTCCTCCTTGGATGATCCTACGCCGGGGGATACCGATAAACTCATCTTT.

Regarding this clone: A far more abundant clone sits one base away, making this likely a read error. The rearrangement uses TRDV2 and TRDJ1; 10 positions match TRDD3. The CDR3 totals 19 residues. Germline-derived CDR1 and CDR2 are GEAIGNYY and EKD. CDR3: CACDSFSGDTKGYTVKLIF. As DNA, the CDR3 is TGTGCCTGTGACAGTTTTTCGGGGGATACGAAGGGGTACACCGTTAAACTCATCTTT.

As regards this clone: Since a far larger clone is one base different, this is likely a read error. The identical CDR3 is also encoded by other nucleotide sequences in the sample. The V gene call reads TRDV2; no J gene was called; the table's D call, TRDD3, was not checked against the DNA. The CDR3 consists of 19 residues. The germline gives CDR1 GEAIGNYY, CDR2 EKD. The CDR3 DNA is TGTGCCTGTGACACCCACCGATTAAGACAGGGATACGCCATTTATAAACTTATCTTT. It specifies CACDTHRLRQGYAIYKLIF.

Comment on this clone: A far larger clone is only one base removed, so a read error is likely. The V call is TRDV2, the J call TRDJ1; 10 nucleotides agree with TRDD3. The J gene, not given by TCRdb, was assigned here from a germline match of the nucleotide sequence. This CDR3 has 19 residues. CDR1 and CDR2 (germline): GEAIGNYY, EKD. The CDR3 nucleotides read TGTGCCTGTGACAGTTTTTCGGGGGATACGAAGGGGTACACCGACAAACTCATCTTT. Its protein product is CACDSFSGDTKGYTDKLIF.

By its share, this clone is medium-sized. The chain links TRDV2 to TRDJ1; possible D gene TRDD3, 6 bases. V lost 0 bases and J 4 bases, leaving 32 bases between the germline ends. This CDR3 contains 21 residues. Germline assignment: CDR1 GEAIGNYY and CDR2 EKD. CDR3 loop: CACDTVRTYEWGSRRGDKLIF. CDR3 DNA sequence: TGTGCCTGTGACACCGTGAGAACCTACGAGTGGGGGTCCCGTAGGGGCGATAAACTCATCTTT.

This clone appeared a few times. It differs at one base from a far larger clone, so likely a read error. This specimen includes other DNA sequences encoding the same CDR3. This sequence joins TRDV2 and TRDJ1, with 10 nucleotides matching TRDD3. This CDR3 has 19 residues. Germline CDR1 and CDR2: GEAIGNYY and EKD. CDR3 nucleotides: TGTGCCTGTGACAGTTTTTCGGGGGATACGAAGGGGTACACAGATAAACTCATCTTT. It encodes CACDSFSGDTKGYTDKLIF.

About this clone: A far larger clone is off by one base, so a read error is likely. The identical CDR3 is also encoded by other nucleotide sequences in the sample. This chain links TRDV2 with TRDJ1; TRDD3 agrees at 7 bases. Germline V CDR1 and CDR2: GEAIGNYY, EKD. The CDR3 runs 20 residues. V lost 1 base and J lost 0; bases outside the gene matches: 19. The CDR3 loop is CACDTVLKGDPTEYTDKLIF. CDR3 nucleotide sequence: TGTGCCTGTGACACTGTGTTAAAGGGGGATCCGACTGAGTACACCGATAAACTCATCTTT.

This clone was counted only a few times. This likely traces to a read error, being one base from a far larger clone. The rearrangement links TRDV2 to TRDJ3; 8 nucleotides agree with TRDD3. The CDR3 runs 16 residues. V was pared by 1 base and J by 7 bases, with 5 bases of the junction left unmatched. From germline, CDR1 is GEAIGNYY and CDR2 EKD. CDR3 DNA: TGTGCCTGTGACACGGGGGGGATAGAAGACACCCGACAGATGTTTTTC. Encoded protein: CACDTGGIEDTRQMFF.

Note on this clone: This is likely an artifact of a read error, given a far larger clone one base away. This chain uses TRDV2 with TRDJ1, with 7 bases lining up with TRDD3. TCRdb gives no J gene; it was assigned here by matching the DNA to germline. CDR3 length: 19 amino acids. J gave up 0 bases and V 5 bases, and 20 bases lay outside the gene matches. Germline V gene sequence: CDR1 GEAIGNYY, CDR2 EKD. The CDR3 DNA reads as TGTGCCTGTGGAGTTAGAAGGACTGGGGATTCGTTTAACACCGATAAACTCATCTTT. This translates into CACGVRRTGDSFNTDKLIF.